The T cell receptor (beta chain) under discussion was sequenced for a study of T-cell memory formation after mild COVID-19. Points from the study as a whole: The pre-infection memory compartment contained some responding clones, suggesting cross-reactive memory joined.

Of note for this clonotype: Its target is unknown.

Trimming cost V 7 bases and J 4 bases, with 17 bases left between them. The CDR3 consists of 15 residues. The germline gives CDR1 SGHTA, CDR2 FQGNSA. TCRdb ran MiXCR on the 5' RACE reads and lists one entry per CDR3 protein. The sample includes about half a million distinct CDR3 sequences, 15% to 20% of them seen just once. This clonotype was sampled from an adult woman who had mild COVID-19 (a few samples of this study predate the infection). Cell type and time point are not known. The rearrangement joins TRBV7-2 to TRBJ2-1, with D unclear. The sample consisted of PBMCs or a T cell subset sorted from them (not recorded which). This CDR3 is CASTNYFSLYNEQFF. DNA of the CDR3: TGTGCCAGCACCAACTACTTTTCCTTATACAATGAGCAGTTCTTC.